This T cell receptor (beta chain) is drawn from a study of cytomegalovirus exposure and HLA in healthy donors. Points from the study as a whole: A later analysis found most CMV-associated TCR beta chains apparently HLA-restricted.

The CDR3 contains 12 residues. Trimming pared 3 bases from V and 5 bases from J, leaving 8 bases between. Per the germline V gene, CDR1 is GTSNPN and CDR2 is SVGIG (reference sequence). This clone was seen only once. Its antigen remains unidentified. 60 Vbeta and 13 Jbeta primers were used in PCR. The method was immunoSEQ multiplex PCR; TCRdb's version includes in-frame clones alone and lacks a portion of them. The sample has a few hundred thousand clones; roughly 80% are singletons. The TCR comes from a woman aged 25 to 39 in good health and CMV-seronegative. Specimen: PBMCs. The chain has TRBV30 and TRBJ1-5; unclear D gene. CDR3 region: CAWSRTDQPQHF. The CDR3 coding sequence is TGTGCCTGGAGCCGTACTGATCAGCCCCAGCATTTT.